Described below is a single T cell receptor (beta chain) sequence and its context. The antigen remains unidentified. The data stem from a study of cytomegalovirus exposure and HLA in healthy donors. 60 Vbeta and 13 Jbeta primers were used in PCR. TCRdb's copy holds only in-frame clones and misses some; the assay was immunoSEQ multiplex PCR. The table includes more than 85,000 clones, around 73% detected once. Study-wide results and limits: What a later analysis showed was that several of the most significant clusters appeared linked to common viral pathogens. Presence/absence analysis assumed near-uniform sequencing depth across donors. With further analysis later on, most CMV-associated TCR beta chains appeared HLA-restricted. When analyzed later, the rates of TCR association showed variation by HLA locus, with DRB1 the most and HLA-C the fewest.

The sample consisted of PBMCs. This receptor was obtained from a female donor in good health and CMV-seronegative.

In nucleotides, the CDR3 is TGTGCCAGCAGTTCCTCGACAGGGGAGGTACACAATGAGCAGTTCTTC. It encodes CASSSSTGEVHNEQFF. The chain couples TRBV6-5 to TRBJ2-1; 8 bases match TRBD1. Germline values: CDR1 MNHEY, CDR2 SVGAGI. This CDR3 contains 16 residues. J lost 5 bases, V lost 4 bases, and 10 bases had no gene match.